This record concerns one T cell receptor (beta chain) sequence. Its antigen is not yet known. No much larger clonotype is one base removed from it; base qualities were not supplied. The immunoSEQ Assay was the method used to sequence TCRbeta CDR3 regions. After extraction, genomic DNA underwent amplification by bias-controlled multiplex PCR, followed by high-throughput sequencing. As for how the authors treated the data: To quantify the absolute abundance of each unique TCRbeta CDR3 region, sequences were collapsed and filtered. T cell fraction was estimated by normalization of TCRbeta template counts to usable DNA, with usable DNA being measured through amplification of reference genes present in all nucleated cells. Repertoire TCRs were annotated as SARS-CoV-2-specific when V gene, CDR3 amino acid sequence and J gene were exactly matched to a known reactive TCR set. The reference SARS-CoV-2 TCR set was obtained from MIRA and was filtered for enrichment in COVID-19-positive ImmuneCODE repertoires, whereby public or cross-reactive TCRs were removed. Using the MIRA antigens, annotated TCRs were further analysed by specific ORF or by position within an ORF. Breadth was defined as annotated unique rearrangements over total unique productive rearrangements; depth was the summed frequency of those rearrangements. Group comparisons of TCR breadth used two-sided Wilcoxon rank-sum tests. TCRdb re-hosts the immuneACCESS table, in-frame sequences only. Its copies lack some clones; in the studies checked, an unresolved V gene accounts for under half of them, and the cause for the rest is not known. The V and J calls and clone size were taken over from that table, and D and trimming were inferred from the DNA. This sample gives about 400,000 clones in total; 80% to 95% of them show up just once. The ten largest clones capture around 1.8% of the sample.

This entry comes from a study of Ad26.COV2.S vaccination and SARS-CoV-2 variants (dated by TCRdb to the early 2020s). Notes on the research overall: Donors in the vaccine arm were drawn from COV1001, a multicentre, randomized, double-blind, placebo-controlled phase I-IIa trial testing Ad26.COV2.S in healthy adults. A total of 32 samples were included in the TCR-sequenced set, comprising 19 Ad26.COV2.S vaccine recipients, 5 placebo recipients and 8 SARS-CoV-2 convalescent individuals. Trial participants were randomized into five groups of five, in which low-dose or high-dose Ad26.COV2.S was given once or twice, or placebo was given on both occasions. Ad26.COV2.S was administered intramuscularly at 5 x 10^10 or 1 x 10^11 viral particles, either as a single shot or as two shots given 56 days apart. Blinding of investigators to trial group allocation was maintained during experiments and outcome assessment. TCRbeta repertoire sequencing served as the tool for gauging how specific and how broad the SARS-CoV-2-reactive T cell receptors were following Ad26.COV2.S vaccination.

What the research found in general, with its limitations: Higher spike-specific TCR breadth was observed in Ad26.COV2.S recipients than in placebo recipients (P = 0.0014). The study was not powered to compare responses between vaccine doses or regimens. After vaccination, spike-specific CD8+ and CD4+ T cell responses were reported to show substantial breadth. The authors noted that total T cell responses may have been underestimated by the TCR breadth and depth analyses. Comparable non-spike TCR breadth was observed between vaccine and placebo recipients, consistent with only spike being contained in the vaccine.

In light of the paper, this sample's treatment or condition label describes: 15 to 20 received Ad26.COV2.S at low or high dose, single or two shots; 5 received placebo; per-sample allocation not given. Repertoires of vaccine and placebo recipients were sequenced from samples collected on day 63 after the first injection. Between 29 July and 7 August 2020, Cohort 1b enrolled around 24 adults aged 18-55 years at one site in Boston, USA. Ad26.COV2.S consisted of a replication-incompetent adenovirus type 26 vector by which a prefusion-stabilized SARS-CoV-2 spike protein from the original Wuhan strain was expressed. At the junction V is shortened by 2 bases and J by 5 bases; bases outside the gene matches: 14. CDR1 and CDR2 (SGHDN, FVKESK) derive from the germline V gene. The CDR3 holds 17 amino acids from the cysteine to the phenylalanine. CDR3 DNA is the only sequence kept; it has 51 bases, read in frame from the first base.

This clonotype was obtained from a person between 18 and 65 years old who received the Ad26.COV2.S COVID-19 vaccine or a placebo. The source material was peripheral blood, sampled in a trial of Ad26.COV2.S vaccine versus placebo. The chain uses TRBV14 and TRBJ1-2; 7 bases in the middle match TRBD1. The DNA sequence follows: TGTGCCAGCAGCCAATCCTTCACCTGGACAGGACGTTATGGCTACACCTTC. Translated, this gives CASSQSFTWTGRYGYTF.